This TCR beta chain was captured in a study of vaccination and CD4 T cells after COVID-19. About the research overall: SARS-CoV-2 was confirmed by nasal swab PCR; disease was mild in fewer than 10, severe in one. Cells received overlapping spike peptides from SARS-CoV-2, HCoV-NL63, HCoV-OC43 and HCoV-229E as stimulation.

Of note for this clonotype: Its antigen is not known.

Sequencing of cultured CD4+ T cell DNA used the Oncomine TCR Beta short-read assay. TCRdb recomputed calls from the PCR reads with MiXCR, one row per CDR3 protein. The table has approximately 12,000 distinct CDR3 sequences, 30% seen once. Germline assignment: CDR1 SGHRS and CDR2 YFSETQ. V lost 3 bases, J lost 5 bases, and 7 bases stayed unmatched. The CDR3 has 15 residues. The treatment denotes: roughly ten-day PBMC culture with coronavirus spike peptide pools or control peptides (ViraFEST assay). ViraFEST enlarged antigen-specific T cell populations with peptide pools and afterwards sequenced TCRs. The clonotype comes from a human donor with COVID-19. J is TRBJ2-4 and V is TRBV5-1, with 8 bases identical to TRBD2. The material sequenced was cultured CD4+ T cells from blood. Here the CDR3 DNA reads TGCGCCAGCAGCTATATAGCGGGGCATGAAAACATTCAGTACTTC. Amino acid sequence: CASSYIAGHENIQYF.